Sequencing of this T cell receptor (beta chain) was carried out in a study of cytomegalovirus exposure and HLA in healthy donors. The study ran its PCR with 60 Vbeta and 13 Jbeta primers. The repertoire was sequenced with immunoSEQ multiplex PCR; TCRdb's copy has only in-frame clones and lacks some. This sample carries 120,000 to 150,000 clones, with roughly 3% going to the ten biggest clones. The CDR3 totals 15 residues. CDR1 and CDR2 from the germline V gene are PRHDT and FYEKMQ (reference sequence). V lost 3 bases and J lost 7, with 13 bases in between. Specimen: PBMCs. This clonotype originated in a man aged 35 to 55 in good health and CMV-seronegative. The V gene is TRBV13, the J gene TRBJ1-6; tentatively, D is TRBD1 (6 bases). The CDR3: CASSFIGGPNSPLHF. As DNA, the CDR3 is TGTGCCAGCAGCTTCATTGGGGGCCCGAATTCACCCCTCCACTTT.